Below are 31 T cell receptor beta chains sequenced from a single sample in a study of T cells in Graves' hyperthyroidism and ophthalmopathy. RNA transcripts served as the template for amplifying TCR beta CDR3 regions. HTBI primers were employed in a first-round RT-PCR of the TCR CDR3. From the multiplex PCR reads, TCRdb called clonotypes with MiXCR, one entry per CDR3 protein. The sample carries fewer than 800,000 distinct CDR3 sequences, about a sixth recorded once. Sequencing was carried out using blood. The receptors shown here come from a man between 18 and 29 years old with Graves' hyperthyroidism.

For the CDR3, the DNA is TGCGCCAGCAGCTTGGCGCAGCGGGAGCGCACCGGGGAGCTGTTTTTT. Amino acid sequence: CASSLAQRERTGELFF. The chain is built from TRBV5-1 and TRBJ2-2, with 8 nucleotides matching TRBD2. Germline V lookup: CDR1 SGHRS, CDR2 YFSETQ. The CDR3 contains 16 residues. V lost 0 bases and J lost 4; bases outside the gene matches: 5.

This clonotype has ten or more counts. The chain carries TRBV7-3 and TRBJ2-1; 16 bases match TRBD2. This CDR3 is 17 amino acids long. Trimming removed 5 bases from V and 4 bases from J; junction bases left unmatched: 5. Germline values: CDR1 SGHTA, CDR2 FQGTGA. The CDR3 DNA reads TGTGCCAGCAGCCAGGGACTAGCGGGAGGGGTGTACAATGAGCAGTTCTTC. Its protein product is CASSQGLAGGVYNEQFF.

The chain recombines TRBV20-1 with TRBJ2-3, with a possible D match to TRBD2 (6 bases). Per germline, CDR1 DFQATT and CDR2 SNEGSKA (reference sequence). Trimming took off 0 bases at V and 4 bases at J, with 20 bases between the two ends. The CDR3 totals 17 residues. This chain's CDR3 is CSAREGRLVWFADTQYF. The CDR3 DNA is TGCAGTGCTAGAGAGGGAAGACTAGTTTGGTTCGCAGATACGCAGTATTTT.

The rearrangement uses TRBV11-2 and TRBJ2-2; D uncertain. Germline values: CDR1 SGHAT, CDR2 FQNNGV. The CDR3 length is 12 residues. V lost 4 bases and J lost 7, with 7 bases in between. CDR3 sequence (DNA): TGTGCCAGCAGCTACGGCGTCGGGGAGCTGTTTTTT. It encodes CASSYGVGELFF.

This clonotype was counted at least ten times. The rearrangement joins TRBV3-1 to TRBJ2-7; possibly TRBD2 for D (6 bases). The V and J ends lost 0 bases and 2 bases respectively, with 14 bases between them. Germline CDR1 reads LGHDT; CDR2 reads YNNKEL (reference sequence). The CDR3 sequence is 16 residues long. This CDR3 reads CASSQDQDYVPYEQYF. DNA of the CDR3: TGTGCCAGCAGCCAAGATCAGGACTATGTTCCCTACGAGCAGTACTTC.

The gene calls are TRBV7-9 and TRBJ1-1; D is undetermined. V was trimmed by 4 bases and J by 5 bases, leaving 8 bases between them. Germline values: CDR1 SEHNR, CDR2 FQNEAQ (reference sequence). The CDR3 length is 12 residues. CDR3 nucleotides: TGTGCCAGCAGCTGGGGTATGACTGAAGCTTTCTTT. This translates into CASSWGMTEAFF.

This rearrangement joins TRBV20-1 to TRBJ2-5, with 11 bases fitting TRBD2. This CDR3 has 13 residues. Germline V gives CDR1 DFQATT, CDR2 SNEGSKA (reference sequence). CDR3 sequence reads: CTPLAGGGETQYF. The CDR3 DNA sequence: TGCACCCCCCTAGCGGGAGGCGGCGAGACCCAGTACTTC.

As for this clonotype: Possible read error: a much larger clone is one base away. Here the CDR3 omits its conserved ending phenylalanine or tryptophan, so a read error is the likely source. In DNA form, the CDR3 reads TGTGCCAGCAGCTTAGCTCTTACGGGGACTGAAGCTTTCCTT. It is translated as CASSLALTGTEAFL. The rearrangement links TRBV7-2 to TRBJ1-1; D not resolved. Looked up from germline, CDR1 is SGHTA and CDR2 is FQGNSA. There are 14 residues in the CDR3. V lost 0 bases and J lost 5, with 10 bases in between.

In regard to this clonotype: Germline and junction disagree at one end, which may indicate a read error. For the CDR3, the DNA is TGCGCCAGCAACTTGTCCCCCACCGTGATAGGCCAGTACTTC. Its protein is CASNLSPTVIGQYF. The chain uses TRBV5-1 and TRBJ2-5; no firm D call. The germline V gene has CDR1 SGHRS and CDR2 YFSETQ. CDR3 size: 14 residues. Based on the CDR3 plus reference TRBV5-1 and TRBJ2-5, the full variable domain is KAGVTQTPRYLIKTRGQQVTLSCSPISGHRSVSWYQQTPGQGLQFLFEYFSETQRNKGNFPGRFSGRQFSNSRSEMNVSTLELGDSALYLCASNLSPTVIGQYFGPGTRLLVL.

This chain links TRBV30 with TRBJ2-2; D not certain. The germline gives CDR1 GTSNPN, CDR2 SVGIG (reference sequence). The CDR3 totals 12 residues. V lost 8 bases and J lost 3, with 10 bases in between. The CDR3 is CAAITYTGELFF. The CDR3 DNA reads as TGTGCCGCGATAACATACACCGGGGAGCTGTTTTTT.

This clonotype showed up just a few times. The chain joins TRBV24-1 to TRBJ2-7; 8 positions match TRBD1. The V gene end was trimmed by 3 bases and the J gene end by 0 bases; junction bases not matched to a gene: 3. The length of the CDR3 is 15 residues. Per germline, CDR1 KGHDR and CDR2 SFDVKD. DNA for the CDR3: TGTGCCACCAGTGATAACGGACAGGGCTCCTACGAGCAGTACTTC. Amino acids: CATSDNGQGSYEQYF.

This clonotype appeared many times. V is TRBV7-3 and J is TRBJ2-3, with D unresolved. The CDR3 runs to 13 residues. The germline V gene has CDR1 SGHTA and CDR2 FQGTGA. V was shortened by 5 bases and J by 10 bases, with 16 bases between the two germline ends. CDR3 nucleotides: TGTGCCAGCAGCCACGGCGGCGGCCCCGCGCAGTATTTT. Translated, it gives CASSHGGGPAQYF.

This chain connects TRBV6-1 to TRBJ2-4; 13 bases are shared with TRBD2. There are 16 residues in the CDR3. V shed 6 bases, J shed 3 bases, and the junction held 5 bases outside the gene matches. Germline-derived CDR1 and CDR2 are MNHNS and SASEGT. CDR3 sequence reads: CASSPGLAGVKNIQYF. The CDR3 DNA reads TGTGCCAGCAGCCCCGGACTAGCGGGGGTCAAAAACATTCAGTACTTC.

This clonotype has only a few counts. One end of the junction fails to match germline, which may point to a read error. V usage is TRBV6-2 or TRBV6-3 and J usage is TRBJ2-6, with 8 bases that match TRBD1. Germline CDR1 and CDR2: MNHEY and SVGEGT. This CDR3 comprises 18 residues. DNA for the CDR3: TGTGCCTGCAGTCCCCTGGCAGGGGGCAGTGGTGGGGCCAACGTCCTGACTTTC. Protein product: CACSPLAGGSGGANVLTF.

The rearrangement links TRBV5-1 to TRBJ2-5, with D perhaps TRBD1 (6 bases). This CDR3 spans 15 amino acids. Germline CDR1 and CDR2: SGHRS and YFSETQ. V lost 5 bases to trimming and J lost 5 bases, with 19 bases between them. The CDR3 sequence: CASRAGVSAMETQYF. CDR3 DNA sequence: TGCGCCAGCAGAGCAGGGGTTTCGGCGATGGAGACCCAGTACTTC.

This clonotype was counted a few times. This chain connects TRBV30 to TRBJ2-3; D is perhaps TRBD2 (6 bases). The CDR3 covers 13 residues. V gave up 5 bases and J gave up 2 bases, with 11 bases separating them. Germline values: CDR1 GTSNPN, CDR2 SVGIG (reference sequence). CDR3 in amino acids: CAWGGLYTDTQYF. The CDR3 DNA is TGTGCCTGGGGGGGACTTTACACAGATACGCAGTATTTT.

As DNA, the CDR3 is TGCGCCAGCAGCCAAAGAATCCTCCCGTGGGCCTACGAGCAGTACTTC. Protein: CASSQRILPWAYEQYF. V is TRBV4-1 and J is TRBJ2-7; D not resolved. Trimming pared 2 bases from V and 2 bases from J, leaving 16 bases between. The CDR3 is 16 residues long. Germline values: CDR1 MGHRA, CDR2 YSYEKL.

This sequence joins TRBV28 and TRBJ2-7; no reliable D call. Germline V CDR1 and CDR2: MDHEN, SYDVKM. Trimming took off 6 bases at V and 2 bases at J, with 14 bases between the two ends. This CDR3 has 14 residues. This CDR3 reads CASSPVTSPYEQYF. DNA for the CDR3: TGTGCCAGCAGCCCAGTAACCAGTCCCTACGAGCAGTACTTC.

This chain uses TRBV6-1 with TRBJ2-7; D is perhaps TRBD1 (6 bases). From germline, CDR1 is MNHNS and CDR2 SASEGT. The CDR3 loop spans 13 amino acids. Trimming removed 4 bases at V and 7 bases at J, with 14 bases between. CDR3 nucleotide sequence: TGTGCCAGCAGTGGGACAGCCCCCTTGGAGCAGTACTTC. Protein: CASSGTAPLEQYF.

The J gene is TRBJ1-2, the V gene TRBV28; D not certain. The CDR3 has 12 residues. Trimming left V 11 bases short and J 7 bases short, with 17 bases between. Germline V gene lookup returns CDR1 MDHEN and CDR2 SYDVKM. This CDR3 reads CAVLGGLRGYTF. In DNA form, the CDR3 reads TGTGCCGTCCTCGGAGGTTTGCGTGGCTACACCTTC.

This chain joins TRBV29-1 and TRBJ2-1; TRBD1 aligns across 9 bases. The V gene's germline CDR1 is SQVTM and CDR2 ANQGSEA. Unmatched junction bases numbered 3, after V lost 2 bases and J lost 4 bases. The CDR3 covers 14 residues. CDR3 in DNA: TGCAGCGTTGAAAACAGGGGGCCATACAATGAGCAGTTCTTC. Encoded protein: CSVENRGPYNEQFF.

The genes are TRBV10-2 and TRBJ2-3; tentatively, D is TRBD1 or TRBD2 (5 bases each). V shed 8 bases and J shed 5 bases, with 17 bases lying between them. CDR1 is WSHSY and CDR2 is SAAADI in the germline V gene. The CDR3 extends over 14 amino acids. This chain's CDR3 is CASVGPQMGDTQYF. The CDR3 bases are TGCGCCAGCGTGGGACCCCAGATGGGAGATACGCAGTATTTT.

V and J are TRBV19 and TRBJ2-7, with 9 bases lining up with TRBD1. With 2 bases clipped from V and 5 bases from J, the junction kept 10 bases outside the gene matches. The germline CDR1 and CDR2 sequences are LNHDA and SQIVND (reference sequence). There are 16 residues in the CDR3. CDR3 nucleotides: TGTGCCAGTAGTATATCCCCGGGACAGGGATTTGACGAGCAGTACTTC. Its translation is CASSISPGQGFDEQYF. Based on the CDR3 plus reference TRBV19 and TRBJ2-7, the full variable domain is DGGITQSPKYLFRKEGQNVTLSCEQNLNHDAMYWYRQDPGQGLRLIYYSQIVNDFQKGDIAEGYSVSREKKESFPLTVTSAQKNPTAFYLCASSISPGQGFDEQYFGPGTRLTVT.

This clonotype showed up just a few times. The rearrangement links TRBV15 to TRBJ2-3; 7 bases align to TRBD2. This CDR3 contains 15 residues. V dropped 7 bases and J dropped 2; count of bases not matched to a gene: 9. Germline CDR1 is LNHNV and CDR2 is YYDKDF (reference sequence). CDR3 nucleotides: TGTGCCACCACCTCCGGACTAGTGTCCACAGATACGCAGTATTTT. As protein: CATTSGLVSTDTQYF.

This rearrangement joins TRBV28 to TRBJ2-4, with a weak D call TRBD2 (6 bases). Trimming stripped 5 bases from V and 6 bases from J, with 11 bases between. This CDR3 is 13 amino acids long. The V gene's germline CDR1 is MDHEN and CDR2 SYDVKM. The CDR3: CASSAGLGNIQYF. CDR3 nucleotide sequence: TGTGCCAGCAGTGCGGGGCTAGGAAACATTCAGTACTTC.

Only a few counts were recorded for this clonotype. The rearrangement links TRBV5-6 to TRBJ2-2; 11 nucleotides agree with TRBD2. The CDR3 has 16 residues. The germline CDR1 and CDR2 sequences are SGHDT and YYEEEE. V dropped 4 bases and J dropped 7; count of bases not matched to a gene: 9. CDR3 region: CASSMGLADFDGELFF. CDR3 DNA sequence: TGTGCCAGCAGCATGGGACTAGCGGACTTCGACGGGGAGCTGTTTTTT.

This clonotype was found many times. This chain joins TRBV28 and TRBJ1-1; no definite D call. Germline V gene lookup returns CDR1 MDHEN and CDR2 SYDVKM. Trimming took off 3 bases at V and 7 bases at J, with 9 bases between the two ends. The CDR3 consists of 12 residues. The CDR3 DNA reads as TGTGCCAGCAGTTTCTCTGACGGTGAAGCTTTCTTT. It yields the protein CASSFSDGEAFF.

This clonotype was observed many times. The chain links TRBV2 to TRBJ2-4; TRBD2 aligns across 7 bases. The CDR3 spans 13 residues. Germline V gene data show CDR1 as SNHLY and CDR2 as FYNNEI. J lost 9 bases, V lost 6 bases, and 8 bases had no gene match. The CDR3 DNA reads TGTGCCAGCAGGGAGGGAGGGCTCGGCATTCAGTACTTC. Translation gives CASREGGLGIQYF.

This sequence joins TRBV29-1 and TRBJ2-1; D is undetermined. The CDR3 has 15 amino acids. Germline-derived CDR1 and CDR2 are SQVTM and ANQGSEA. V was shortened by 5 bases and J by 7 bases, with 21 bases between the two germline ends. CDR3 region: CSVSSRVGSLNEQFF. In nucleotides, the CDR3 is TGCAGCGTTTCAAGTCGTGTGGGCTCCTTGAATGAGCAGTTCTTC.

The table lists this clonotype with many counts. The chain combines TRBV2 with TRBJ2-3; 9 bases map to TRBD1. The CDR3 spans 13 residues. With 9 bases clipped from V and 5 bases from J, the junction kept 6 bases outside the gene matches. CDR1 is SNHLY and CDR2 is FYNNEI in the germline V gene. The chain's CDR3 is CARRGTGQDTQYF. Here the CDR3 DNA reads TGTGCCAGACGCGGGACAGGGCAAGATACGCAGTATTTT.

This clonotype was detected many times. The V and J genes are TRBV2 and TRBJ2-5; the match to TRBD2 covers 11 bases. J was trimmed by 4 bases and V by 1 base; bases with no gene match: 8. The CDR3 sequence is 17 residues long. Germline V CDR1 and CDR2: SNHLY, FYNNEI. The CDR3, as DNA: TGTGCCAGCAGTGAAGTGGCTAGCGGGAGGAGGGGAGAGACCCAGTACTTC. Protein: CASSEVASGRRGETQYF.